Presented here are 17 T cell receptor beta chains from one specimen sequenced in a study of blood T cells in healthy people across ages. Together with a sample-barcoded 5' primer, a J-beta primer mix was included in a second PCR lasting roughly 6 to 12 cycles. TCRdb ran MiXCR on the 5' RACE reads and lists one entry per CDR3 protein. Here the sample spans 630,000 or so distinct CDR3 sequences, roughly 32% being singletons. The sample comprised blood. These TCRs come from a woman at least 80 years old in good health.

At least ten counts were recorded for this clonotype. The rearrangement uses TRBV20-1 and TRBJ2-3, with TRBD2 matching 10 bases. Germline-derived CDR1 and CDR2 are DFQATT and SNEGSKA (reference sequence). Trimming cost V 3 bases and J 6 bases; bases outside gene matches: 6. CDR3 length: 14 amino acids. The CDR3 DNA reads as TGCAGTGCTAGTTTCACTAGCGGGGCCGATACGCAGTATTTT. Translated: CSASFTSGADTQYF.

Of note for this clonotype: A much larger clone lies a single base off, so this may be a read error. The J gene is TRBJ2-4, the V gene TRBV20-1, with 8 nucleotides matching TRBD2. The J call may be mistaken, given a closer DNA end match to TRBJ2-7. The CDR3 consists of 15 residues. The V gene's germline CDR1 is DFQATT and CDR2 SNEGSKA (reference sequence). DNA of the CDR3: TGCAGTGCTGGAGAACACGGGGGGGCTGAAAACGAGCAGTACTTC. Translating gives CSAGEHGGAENEQYF.

This clonotype occurred a few times. The junction does not match germline at one end; this may be a read error. This rearrangement joins TRBV19 to TRBJ2-3; maybe TRBD1 (6 bases). This CDR3 is built from 16 residues. The germline CDR1 and CDR2 sequences are LNHDA and SQIVND (reference sequence). For the CDR3, the DNA is TGTGCCAGTAGTATAGGCCTCCGGGACATCACAGGTACGCAGTATTTT. It specifies CASSIGLRDITGTQYF.

The V call is TRBV5-4, the J call TRBJ2-3; TRBD2 aligns across 8 bases. J gave up 5 bases and V 2 bases, and 4 bases lay outside the gene matches. The CDR3 spans 14 residues. The germline gives CDR1 SGHNT, CDR2 YYREEE (reference sequence). The CDR3 nucleotides are TGTGCCAGCAGCTTCGGGGGGGCTGGAGATACGCAGTATTTT. It encodes CASSFGGAGDTQYF.

The chain links TRBV18 to TRBJ1-5; D may be TRBD1 (6 bases). CDR3 length: 14 amino acids. Per the germline V gene, CDR1 is KGHSH and CDR2 is LQKENI. V was pared by 6 bases and J by 3 bases, with 12 bases between. The CDR3 DNA reads as TGTGCCAGCTCGCTGACAGGTCCCAATCAGCCCCAGCATTTT. Translation gives CASSLTGPNQPQHF.

The sample holds many counts of this clonotype. The V and J genes are TRBV6-2 or TRBV6-3 and TRBJ1-5; no clear D. V shed 8 bases and J shed 2 bases, with 13 bases lying between them. This CDR3 is built from 14 residues. CDR1 and CDR2 (germline): MNHEY, SVGEGT. CDR3 in amino acids: CASATHVGNQPQHF. CDR3 in DNA: TGTGCCAGCGCGACTCATGTGGGCAATCAGCCCCAGCATTTT.

About this clonotype itself: A much bigger clone sits one base away, suggesting this may be a read error. The chain employs TRBV20-1 and TRBJ2-5, with 8 nucleotides matching TRBD1. The CDR3 is 17 amino acids. In germline, CDR1 is DFQATT, CDR2 SNEGSKA (reference sequence). This CDR3 reads CSARPRGARDRPEAQYF. In DNA, the CDR3 is TGCAGTGCTAGACCCCGGGGAGCCCGGGACAGGCCAGAGGCCCAGTACTTC.

There are a few counts of this clonotype. V and J are TRBV29-1 and TRBJ1-5; D is unresolved. This CDR3 contains 13 residues. V dropped 6 bases and J dropped 0 bases, with 9 bases sitting between them. CDR1 SQVTM and CDR2 ANQGSEA come from the germline V gene. Here the CDR3 reads CSVTSNSNQPQHF. For the CDR3, the DNA is TGCAGCGTAACTTCAAATAGCAATCAGCCCCAGCATTTT.

V and J are TRBV14 and TRBJ2-1; D is undetermined. V was pared by 1 base and J by 6 bases, with 10 bases between. CDR1 SGHDN and CDR2 FVKESK come from the germline V gene. There are 14 residues in the CDR3. The CDR3 sequence: CASSQVTVPNEQFF. The CDR3 region has the DNA TGTGCCAGCAGCCAAGTAACAGTCCCCAATGAGCAGTTCTTC. Complete variable domain (other parts from reference TRBV14 and TRBJ2-1): EAGVTQFPSHSVIEKGQTVTLRCDPISGHDNLYWYRRVMGKEIKFLLHFVKESKQDESGMPNNRFLAERTGGTYSTLKVQPAELEDSGVYFCASSQVTVPNEQFFGPGTRLTVL.

This clonotype occurred many times. The J gene is TRBJ1-5, the V gene TRBV6-5, with D tentatively TRBD1 (6 bases). Germline V gene lookup returns CDR1 MNHEY and CDR2 SVGAGI. Trimming stripped 7 bases from V and 4 bases from J, with 11 bases between. This CDR3 has 13 residues. The CDR3 DNA follows: TGTGCCAGCACGAGGGGGTGGAATCAGCCCCAGCATTTT. Its translation: CASTRGWNQPQHF.

This clonotype was picked up many times. A much larger clonotype is one base distant, so this may be a read error. The chain couples TRBV3-1 to TRBJ2-5, with D hard to call. There are 13 residues in the CDR3. With 1 base removed from V and 1 base from J, the gap between germline ends came to 4 bases. Germline CDR1 LGHDT, CDR2 YNNKEL (reference sequence). CDR3 region: CASSQVSQETQYF. Written as DNA, the CDR3 is TGTGCCAGCAGCCAAGTCAGCCAAGAGACCCAGTACTTC.

This clonotype has ten or more counts. The chain joins TRBV6-2 or TRBV6-3 to TRBJ2-3, with TRBD2 identical over 7 bases. Germline values: CDR1 MNHEY, CDR2 SVGEGT. V was clipped by 7 bases and J by 5 bases; unmatched bases: 12. The CDR3 consists of 15 residues. The CDR3 sequence: CASNERGGWIDTQYF. Written as DNA, the CDR3 is TGTGCCAGCAACGAGCGGGGTGGTTGGATAGATACGCAGTATTTT.

J is TRBJ2-3 and V is TRBV6-6; 11 bases match TRBD1. Per germline, CDR1 MNHNY and CDR2 SVGAGI (reference sequence). V trimming: 5 bases; J trimming: 2 bases; junction bases outside the gene matches: 6. The CDR3 is 16 amino acids. CDR3 DNA sequence: TGTGCCAGCAGTGCTCCGGGACAGGGGGTCACAGATACGCAGTATTTT. Translated: CASSAPGQGVTDTQYF.

At least ten counts were recorded for this clonotype. The V gene is TRBV21-1, the J gene TRBJ2-3; the D segment call TRBD1 is taken from the table without a DNA check. TRBV21-1 is annotated as a pseudogene. There are 17 residues in the CDR3. CDR3 nucleotide sequence: TGTGCCAGCAGCAAAACCCCCAGGGGACTTGGCACAGATACGCAGTATTTT. Its translation is CASSKTPRGLGTDTQYF.

This clonotype occurred many times. The rearrangement links TRBV7-3 to TRBJ2-3, with 8 bases fitting TRBD2. The CDR3 covers 14 residues. V shed 3 bases, J shed 4 bases, and the junction held 3 bases outside the gene matches. CDR1 and CDR2 from the germline V gene are SGHTA and FQGTGA. The CDR3 DNA sequence: TGTGCCAGCAGCTTCGGGGGGGTCGCAGATACGCAGTATTTT. This translates into CASSFGGVADTQYF.

This clonotype came up a few times. The J gene is TRBJ1-2, the V gene TRBV9, with 7 bases that match TRBD1. The J segment lost 8 bases and the V segment lost 3 bases, leaving 7 bases of the junction unmatched. Germline CDR1 is SGDLS and CDR2 is YYNGEE. This CDR3 has 13 residues. The CDR3 loop is CASSATGIGGYTF. As DNA, the CDR3 is TGTGCCAGCAGCGCGACAGGGATCGGCGGCTACACCTTC.

This clonotype showed up many times. The V gene is TRBV12-3 or TRBV12-4, the J gene TRBJ1-1, with D perhaps TRBD1 (6 bases). This CDR3 region has 14 residues. Trimming pared 7 bases from V and 1 base from J, leaving 13 bases between. The CDR3 loop is CASKPGQWNTEAFF. The CDR3 coding sequence is TGTGCCAGCAAACCAGGACAGTGGAACACTGAAGCTTTCTTT.